Sequencing of this T cell receptor beta chain was carried out in a study of blood T cells in healthy people across ages. It was with a sample-barcoded 5' primer and a J-beta primer mix that a second PCR of about 6 to 12 cycles was run. TCRdb independently ran MiXCR on the 5' RACE reads; one entry per CDR3 protein. The sample shows 500,000 to 550,000 distinct CDR3 sequences, about 24% of them seen only once. V was pared by 0 bases and J by 0 bases, with 12 bases between. The CDR3 is made up of 17 amino acids. From germline, CDR1 is LNHNV and CDR2 YYDKDF (reference sequence). These records were also assigned to another study, of T cells of mothers and their children.

This clonotype was sampled from a boy between 10 and 17 years old in good health. This chain links TRBV15 with TRBJ2-1, with D possibly TRBD1 on 6 matching bases. The sequenced material came from blood. The CDR3 region has the DNA TGTGCCACCAGCAGAGACCCCGGGACAAGCTCCTACAATGAGCAGTTCTTC. This codes for CATSRDPGTSSYNEQFF.